The entry below describes one TCR beta chain. What antigen it recognizes has not been identified. Base-call qualities are not available, and no considerably larger clone is one nucleotide away. TCRbeta CDR3 regions were amplified from genomic DNA by means of the immunoSEQ Assay, a bias-controlled multiplex PCR. For the original study's pipeline: Nucleated cell counts per sample were estimated from amplification of reference gene primers within the assay. To quantify the absolute abundance of each unique TCRbeta CDR3 rearrangement, sequence reads were collapsed and filtered. For each sample, productive Simpson clonality was calculated by taking the square root of Simpson's diversity index across productive rearrangements. The immuneACCESS repertoire file appears here via TCRdb, limited to in-frame rearrangements. These files lack a portion of the clones; in checked studies, under half of the deficit traces to unresolved V genes, and the cause of the others is not known. Clone size and V and J calls were adopted from that table, with D and trimming inferred from the DNA. The sample table records hundreds of thousands of clones; approximately 80% of these occur just once. The ten largest clones represent 8.9% of the sample.

The data originate from a study of blood T cell repertoires in COVID-19 (dated by TCRdb to 2020 to 2022). A note on the overall study: Samples from collaborators originated in the United States, Italy and Spain and spanned both the acute and convalescent phases of COVID-19. The material from the prospective study consisted of cDNA or gDNA derived from T cells, B-cell-depleted T cells, or PBMCs. Deeply sampled blood TCRbeta repertoires from subjects exposed to, actively infected with, or recovered from COVID-19 were included in the dataset. The repertoires were released in a freely available public database intended as a resource for research on the immune response to SARS-CoV-2. The samples were drawn from two sources: the first 160 participants of the ongoing ImmuneRACE study, and some 1,300 subjects contributed by 6 global collaborators. The sample metadata nearly always contained a de-identified subject ID, COVID-19 status, age in years and sex. Where available, HLA class I and class II types were taken from metadata supplied by the sample provider and were not determined by assay-based typing.

On the study overall, not on this receptor specifically: The amount of clinical and demographic metadata varied by source and participant and was provided uncurated.

The CDR3 sequence holds 11 residues, the cysteine and phenylalanine included. The DNA shown is the 33-base CDR3, in frame from base 1. The germline V gene encodes CDR1 DFQATT and CDR2 SNEGSKA (reference sequence). Relative to germline, V is missing 6 bases and J is missing 6 bases, with 4 bases of the junction outside any gene match. Whole blood was collected in K2EDTA tubes by collaborating institutions according to the institutions' own protocols. For TCRbeta analysis, collaborator samples were shipped as frozen whole blood, as isolated PBMCs, or as DNA extracted from either sample type. The sequencing input was peripheral blood. This chain is built from TRBV20-1 and TRBJ2-7; a stretch of 8 junction bases matches TRBD1. This receptor was identified in a man older than 75 with acute or convalescent COVID-19. The CDR3 has the sequence CSARTGSEQYF. The DNA is TGCAGTGCGAGGACAGGGAGCGAGCAGTACTTC.